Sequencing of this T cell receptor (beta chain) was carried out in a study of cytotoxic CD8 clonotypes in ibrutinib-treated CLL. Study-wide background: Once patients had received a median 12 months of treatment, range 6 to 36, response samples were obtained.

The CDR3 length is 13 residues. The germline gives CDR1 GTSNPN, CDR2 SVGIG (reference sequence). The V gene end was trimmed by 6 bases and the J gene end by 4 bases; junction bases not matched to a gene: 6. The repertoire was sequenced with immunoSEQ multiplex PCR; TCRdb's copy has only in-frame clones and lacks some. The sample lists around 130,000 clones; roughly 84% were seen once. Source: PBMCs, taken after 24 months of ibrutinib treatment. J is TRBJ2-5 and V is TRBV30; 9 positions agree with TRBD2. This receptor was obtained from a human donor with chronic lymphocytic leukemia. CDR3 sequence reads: CACCGGASETQYF. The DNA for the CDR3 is TGTGCCTGTTGCGGGGGGGCCTCAGAGACCCAGTACTTC.